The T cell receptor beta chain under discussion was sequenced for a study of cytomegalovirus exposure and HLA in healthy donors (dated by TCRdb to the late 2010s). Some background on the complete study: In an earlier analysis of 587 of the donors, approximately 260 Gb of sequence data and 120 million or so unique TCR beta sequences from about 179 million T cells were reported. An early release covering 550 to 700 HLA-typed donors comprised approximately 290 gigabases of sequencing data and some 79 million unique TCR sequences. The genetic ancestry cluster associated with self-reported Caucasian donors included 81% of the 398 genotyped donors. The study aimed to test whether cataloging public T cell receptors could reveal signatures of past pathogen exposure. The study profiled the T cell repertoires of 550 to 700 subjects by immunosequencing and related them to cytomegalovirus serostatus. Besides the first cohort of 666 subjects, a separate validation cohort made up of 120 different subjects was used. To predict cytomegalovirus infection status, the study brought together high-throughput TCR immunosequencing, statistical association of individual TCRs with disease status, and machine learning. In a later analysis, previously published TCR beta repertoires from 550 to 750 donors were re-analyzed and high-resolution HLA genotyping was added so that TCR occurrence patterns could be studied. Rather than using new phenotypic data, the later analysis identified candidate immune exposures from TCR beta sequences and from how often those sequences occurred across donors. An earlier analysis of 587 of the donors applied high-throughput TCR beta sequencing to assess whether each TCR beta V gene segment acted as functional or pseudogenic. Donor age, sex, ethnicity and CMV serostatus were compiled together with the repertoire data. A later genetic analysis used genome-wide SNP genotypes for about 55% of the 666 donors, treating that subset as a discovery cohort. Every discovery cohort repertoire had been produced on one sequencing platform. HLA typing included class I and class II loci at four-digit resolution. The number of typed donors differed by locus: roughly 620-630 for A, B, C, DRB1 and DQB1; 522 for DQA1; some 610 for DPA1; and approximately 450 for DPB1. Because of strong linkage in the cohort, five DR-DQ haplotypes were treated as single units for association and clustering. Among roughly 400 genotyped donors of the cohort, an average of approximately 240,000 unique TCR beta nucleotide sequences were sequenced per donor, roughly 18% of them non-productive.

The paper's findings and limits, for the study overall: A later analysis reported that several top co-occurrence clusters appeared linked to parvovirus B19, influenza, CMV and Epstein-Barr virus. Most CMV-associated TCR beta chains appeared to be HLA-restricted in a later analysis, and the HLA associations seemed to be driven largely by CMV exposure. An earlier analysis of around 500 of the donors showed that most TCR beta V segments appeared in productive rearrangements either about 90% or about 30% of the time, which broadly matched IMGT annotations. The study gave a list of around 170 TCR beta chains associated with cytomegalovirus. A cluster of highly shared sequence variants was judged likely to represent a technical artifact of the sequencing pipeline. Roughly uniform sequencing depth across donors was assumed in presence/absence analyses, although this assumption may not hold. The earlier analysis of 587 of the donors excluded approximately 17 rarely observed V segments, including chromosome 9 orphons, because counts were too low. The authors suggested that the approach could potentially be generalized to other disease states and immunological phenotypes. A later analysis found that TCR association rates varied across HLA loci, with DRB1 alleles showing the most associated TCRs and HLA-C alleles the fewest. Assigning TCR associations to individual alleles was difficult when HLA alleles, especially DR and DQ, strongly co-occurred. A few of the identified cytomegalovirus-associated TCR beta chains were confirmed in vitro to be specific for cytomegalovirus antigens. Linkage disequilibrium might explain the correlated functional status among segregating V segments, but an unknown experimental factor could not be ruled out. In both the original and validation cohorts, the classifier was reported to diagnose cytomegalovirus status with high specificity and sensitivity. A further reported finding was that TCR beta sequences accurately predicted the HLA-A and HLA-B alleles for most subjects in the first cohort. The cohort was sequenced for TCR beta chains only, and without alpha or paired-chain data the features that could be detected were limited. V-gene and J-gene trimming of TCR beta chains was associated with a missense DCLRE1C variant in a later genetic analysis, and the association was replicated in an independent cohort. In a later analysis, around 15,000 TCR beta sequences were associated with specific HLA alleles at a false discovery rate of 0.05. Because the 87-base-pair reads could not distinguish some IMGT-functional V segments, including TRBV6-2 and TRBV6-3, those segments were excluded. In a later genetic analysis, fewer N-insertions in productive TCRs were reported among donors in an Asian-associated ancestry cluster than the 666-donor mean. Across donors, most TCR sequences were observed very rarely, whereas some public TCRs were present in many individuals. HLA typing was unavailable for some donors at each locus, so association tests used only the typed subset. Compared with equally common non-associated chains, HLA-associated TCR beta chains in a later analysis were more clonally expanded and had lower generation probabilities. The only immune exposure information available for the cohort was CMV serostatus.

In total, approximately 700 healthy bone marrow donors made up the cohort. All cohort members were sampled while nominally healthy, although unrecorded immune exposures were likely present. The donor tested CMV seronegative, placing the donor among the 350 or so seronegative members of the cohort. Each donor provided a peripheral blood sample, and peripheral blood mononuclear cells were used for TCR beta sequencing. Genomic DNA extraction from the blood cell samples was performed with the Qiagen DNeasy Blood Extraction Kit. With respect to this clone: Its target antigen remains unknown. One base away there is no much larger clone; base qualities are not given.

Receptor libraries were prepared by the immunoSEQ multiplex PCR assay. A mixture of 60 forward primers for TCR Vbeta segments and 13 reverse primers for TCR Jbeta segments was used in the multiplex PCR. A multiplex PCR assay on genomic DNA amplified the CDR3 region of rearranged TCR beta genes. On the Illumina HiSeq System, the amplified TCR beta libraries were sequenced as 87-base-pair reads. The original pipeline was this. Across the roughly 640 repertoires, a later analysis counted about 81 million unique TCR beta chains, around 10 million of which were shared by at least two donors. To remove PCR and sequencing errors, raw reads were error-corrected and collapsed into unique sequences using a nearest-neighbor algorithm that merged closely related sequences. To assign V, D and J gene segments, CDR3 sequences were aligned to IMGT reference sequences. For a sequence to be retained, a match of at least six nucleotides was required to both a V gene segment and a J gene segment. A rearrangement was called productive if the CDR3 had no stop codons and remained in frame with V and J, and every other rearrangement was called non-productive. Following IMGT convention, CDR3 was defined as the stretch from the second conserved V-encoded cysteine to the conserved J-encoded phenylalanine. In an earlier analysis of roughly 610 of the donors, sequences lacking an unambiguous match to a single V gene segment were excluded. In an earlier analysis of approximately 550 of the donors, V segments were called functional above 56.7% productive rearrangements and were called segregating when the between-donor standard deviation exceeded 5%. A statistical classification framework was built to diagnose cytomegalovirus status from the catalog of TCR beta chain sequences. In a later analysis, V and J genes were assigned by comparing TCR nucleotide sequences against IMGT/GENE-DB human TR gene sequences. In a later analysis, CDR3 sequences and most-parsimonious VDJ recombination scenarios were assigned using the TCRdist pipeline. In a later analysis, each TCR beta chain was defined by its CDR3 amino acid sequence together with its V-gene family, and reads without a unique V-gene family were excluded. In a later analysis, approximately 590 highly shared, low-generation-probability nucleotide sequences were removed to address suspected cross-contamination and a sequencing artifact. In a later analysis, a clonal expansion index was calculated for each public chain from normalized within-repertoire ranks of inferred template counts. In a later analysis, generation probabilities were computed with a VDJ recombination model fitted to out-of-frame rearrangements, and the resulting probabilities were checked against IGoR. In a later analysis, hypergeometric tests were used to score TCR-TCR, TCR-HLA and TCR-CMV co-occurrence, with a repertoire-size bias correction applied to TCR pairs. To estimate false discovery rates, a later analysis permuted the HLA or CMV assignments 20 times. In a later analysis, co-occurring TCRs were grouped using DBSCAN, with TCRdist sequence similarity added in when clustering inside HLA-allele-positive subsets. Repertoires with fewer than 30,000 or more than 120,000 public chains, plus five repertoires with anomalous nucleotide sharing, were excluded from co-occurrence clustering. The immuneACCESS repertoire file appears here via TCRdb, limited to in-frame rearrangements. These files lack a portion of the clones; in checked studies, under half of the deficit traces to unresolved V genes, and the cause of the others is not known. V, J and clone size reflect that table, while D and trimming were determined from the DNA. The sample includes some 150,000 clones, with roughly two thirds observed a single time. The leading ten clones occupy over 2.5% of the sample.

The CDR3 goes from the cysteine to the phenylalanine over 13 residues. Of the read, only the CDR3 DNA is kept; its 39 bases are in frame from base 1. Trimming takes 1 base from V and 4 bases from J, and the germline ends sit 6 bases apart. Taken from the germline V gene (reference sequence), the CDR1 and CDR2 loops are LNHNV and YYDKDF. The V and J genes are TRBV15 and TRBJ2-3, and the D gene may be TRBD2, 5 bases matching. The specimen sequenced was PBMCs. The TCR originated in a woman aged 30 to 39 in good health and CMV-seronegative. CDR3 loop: CATSRVSADTQYF. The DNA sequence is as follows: TGTGCCACCAGCAGAGTTAGCGCAGATACGCAGTATTTT.